This TCR beta chain was profiled in a study of cytomegalovirus exposure and HLA in healthy donors (dated by TCRdb to about 2017). With respect to the entire study: An earlier analysis of roughly 610 of the donors reported around 280 Gb of sequence data and approximately 120 million unique TCR beta sequences obtained from roughly 180 million T cells. An early release that covered some 640 HLA-typed donors contained approximately 320 gigabases of sequencing data and 70 million to 100 million unique TCR sequences. Of the roughly 410 genotyped donors, more than 75% were placed in the genetic ancestry cluster associated with self-reported Caucasian donors. The aim of the study was to test whether cataloging public T cell receptors could identify signatures of past pathogen exposure. The T cell repertoires of 666 subjects were profiled by immunosequencing and related to cytomegalovirus serostatus. In addition to the first cohort of around 670 subjects, a separate validation cohort of 130 or so different subjects was used. The study combined high-throughput TCR immunosequencing, statistical association of individual TCRs with disease status, and machine learning to predict cytomegalovirus infection status. A later analysis re-analyzed previously published TCR beta repertoires from 600 to 850 donors and added high-resolution HLA genotyping to study TCR occurrence patterns. Rather than drawing on any new phenotypic data, the later analysis identified candidate immune exposures from TCR beta sequences and the way those sequences occurred across donors. To decide whether each TCR beta V gene segment behaved as functional or pseudogenic, an earlier analysis of some 570 of the donors relied on high-throughput TCR beta sequencing. Donor age, sex, ethnicity and CMV serostatus were compiled alongside the repertoire data. Genome-wide SNP genotypes for about three fifths of the roughly 700 donors were used in a later genetic analysis, which treated that subset as a discovery cohort. Every discovery cohort repertoire had been produced on one sequencing platform. HLA typing included class I and class II loci at four-digit resolution. The number of donors typed differed by locus, with about 629-640 for A, B, C, DRB1 and DQB1, roughly 520 for DQA1, 600 to 610 for DPA1, and 400 to 490 for DPB1. Five DR-DQ haplotypes were treated as single units for association and clustering because of strong linkage in the cohort. Among about 370 genotyped donors of the cohort, an average of around 240,000 unique TCR beta nucleotide sequences was sequenced per donor, of which about 20% were non-productive. Beyond this particular receptor, the publication reports: Some IMGT-functional V segments, including TRBV6-2 and TRBV6-3, could not be told apart with the 87-base-pair reads, so those segments were excluded. In a later genetic analysis, a missense DCLRE1C variant was associated with V-gene and J-gene trimming of TCR beta chains, and the association was replicated in an independent cohort. In a later analysis, TCR association rates were found to vary across HLA loci, with the most associated TCRs seen for DRB1 alleles and the fewest for HLA-C alleles. A further reported finding was that TCR beta sequences accurately predicted the HLA-A and HLA-B alleles for most subjects in the first cohort. Correlated functional status among segregating V segments might reflect linkage disequilibrium, but an unknown experimental factor could not be ruled out. In a later analysis, HLA-associated TCR beta chains were found to be more clonally expanded and to have lower generation probabilities than equally common non-associated chains. Strong co-occurrence of HLA alleles, especially DR and DQ, made assigning TCR associations to individual alleles difficult. The classifier was reported to diagnose cytomegalovirus status with high specificity and sensitivity in both the original cohort and the validation cohort. Most CMV-associated TCR beta chains appeared to be HLA-restricted in a later analysis, and the HLA associations seemed to be driven largely by CMV exposure. Because counts were too low, more than 15 rarely observed V segments, including chromosome 9 orphons, were left out of the earlier analysis of 500 to 650 of the donors. Three of the identified cytomegalovirus-associated TCR beta chains were confirmed in vitro to be specific for cytomegalovirus antigens. The cohort was sequenced for TCR beta chains only, and without alpha or paired-chain data the features that could be detected were limited. It was suggested by the authors that the approach could potentially be generalized to other disease states and immunological phenotypes. In an earlier analysis of fewer than 750 of the donors, most TCR beta V segments were observed in productive rearrangements about 87% or about 30% of the time, broadly matching IMGT annotations. The only immune exposure information available for the cohort was CMV serostatus. In a later analysis, several top co-occurrence clusters were reported to appear linked to parvovirus B19, influenza, CMV and Epstein-Barr virus. A cluster of highly shared sequence variants was judged likely to be a technical artifact of the sequencing pipeline. The presence/absence analyses assumed that sequencing depth was roughly uniform across donors, and that assumption may not be true. Because some donors lacked HLA typing at each locus, the association tests relied only on the typed subset. Specific HLA alleles were associated with around 18,000 TCR beta sequences at a false discovery rate of 0.05 in a later analysis. Most TCR sequences were observed very rarely across donors, whereas some public TCRs were present in many individuals. In a later genetic analysis, fewer N-insertions in productive TCRs were reported among donors in an Asian-associated ancestry cluster than the approximately 710-donor mean. A total of 150 to 200 TCR beta chains were listed by the study as associated with cytomegalovirus.

The library was made by the immunoSEQ multiplex PCR assay. The multiplex PCR relied on a mix of 60 forward primers for TCR Vbeta segments and 13 reverse primers for TCR Jbeta segments. The CDR3 region of rearranged TCR beta genes was amplified from genomic DNA with a multiplex PCR assay. Amplified TCR beta libraries were sequenced as 87-base-pair reads on the Illumina HiSeq System. As for the authors' bioinformatics: A later analysis tallied 75 million to 95 million unique TCR beta chains across the 640 or so repertoires, and about 10 million of those chains were shared by two or more donors. Raw reads were error-corrected and collapsed into unique sequences by a nearest-neighbor algorithm in which closely related sequences were merged to remove PCR and sequencing errors. V, D and J gene segments were assigned by aligning CDR3 sequences to IMGT reference sequences. Each retained sequence needed at least a six-nucleotide match to both a V gene segment and a J gene segment. Rearrangements were classified as productive when the CDR3 lacked stop codons and remained in frame with V and J, and all other rearrangements were classified as non-productive. Following IMGT convention, CDR3 was defined as the stretch from the second conserved V-encoded cysteine up to the conserved J-encoded phenylalanine. The earlier analysis of 450 to 750 of the donors excluded any sequence lacking an unambiguous match to a single V gene segment. An earlier analysis of approximately 590 of the donors called V segments functional above 56.7% productive rearrangements and segregating when the between-donor standard deviation exceeded 5%. To diagnose cytomegalovirus status from the catalog of TCR beta chain sequences, a statistical classification framework was built. In a later analysis, V and J genes were assigned by comparing TCR nucleotide sequences against IMGT/GENE-DB human TR gene sequences. In a later analysis, CDR3 sequences and most-parsimonious VDJ recombination scenarios were assigned using the TCRdist pipeline. A later analysis defined each TCR beta chain by its CDR3 amino acid sequence plus V-gene family, and excluded reads lacking a unique V-gene family. As a way to deal with suspected cross-contamination and a sequencing artifact, a later analysis dropped 450 to 600 nucleotide sequences that were highly shared and had low generation probability. For each public chain, a later analysis derived a clonal expansion index from normalized ranks of inferred template counts within each repertoire. A later analysis computed generation probabilities with a VDJ recombination model fitted to out-of-frame rearrangements, and checked the results against IGoR. In a later analysis, TCR-TCR, TCR-HLA and TCR-CMV co-occurrence was scored with hypergeometric tests, and a repertoire-size bias correction was applied to TCR pairs. False discovery rates were estimated in a later analysis by permuting HLA or CMV assignments 20 times. A later analysis grouped co-occurring TCRs with DBSCAN, adding TCRdist sequence similarity when clustering within HLA-allele-positive subsets. Repertoires with fewer than 30,000 or more than 120,000 public chains, plus five repertoires with anomalous nucleotide sharing, were excluded from co-occurrence clustering. TCRdb limited this immuneACCESS table to in-frame rearrangements with V and J called. A share of clones is missing; checked studies link under half to unresolved V genes, and the rest is unexplained. From that table come the V and J calls and clone size; the DNA was used to work out D and trimming. This sample has 150,000 to 200,000 clones in its table, and around 80% of those were observed once. The ten top clones hold around 2.2% of the sample.

Here V drops 6 bases and J drops 3 bases, and the junction holds 8 bases not matched to any gene. From the cysteine through the phenylalanine, the CDR3 covers 15 amino acids. Only CDR3 DNA is held: 45 bases, read in frame from base 1. As encoded in the germline V gene, CDR1 is SNHLY while CDR2 is FYNNEI. The cohort consisted of more than 650 healthy bone marrow donors. At the time of sampling, every cohort member was nominally healthy, though immune exposures that went unrecorded were likely present. The donor was CMV seropositive and belonged to the group of 250 to 300 seropositive cohort members. Every donor gave a peripheral blood sample, and the peripheral blood mononuclear cells from that sample were used for TCR beta sequencing. Genomic DNA was extracted from the blood cell samples with the Qiagen DNeasy Blood Extraction Kit. This clone was counted once. No antigen is known for it. Base qualities are not provided; no much larger clone lies one nucleotide away.

The TCR sequence derives from a woman aged 18-29 years in good health and CMV-seropositive. The chain is made from TRBV2 and TRBJ1-2, with 9 bases matching TRBD1. Input material: PBMCs. The CDR3 region has the sequence CASSLIQGAYYGYTF. The base sequence is TGTGCCAGCAGCCTGATACAGGGGGCCTACTATGGCTACACCTTC. Supplemented by the reference TRBV2 and TRBJ1-2 proteins around the CDR3, the complete variable domain is EPEVTQTPSHQVTQMGQEVILRCVPISNHLYFYWYRQILGQKVEFLVSFYNNEISEKSEIFDDQFSVERPDGSNFTLKIRSTKLEDSAMYFCASSLIQGAYYGYTFGSGTRLTVV.